A selection of T cell receptor beta chains follows, all from one sample in a study of T cells in Graves' hyperthyroidism and ophthalmopathy. From the multiplex PCR reads, TCRdb called clonotypes with MiXCR, one entry per CDR3 protein. In the table there are hundreds of thousands of distinct CDR3 sequences, about 16% of which are singletons. Sequenced: blood. The receptors here all came from a woman aged 25 to 39 with Graves' hyperthyroidism. Both conserved end residues are part of each CDR3. D genes are given only for firm matches. A row's size may be missing; if present it is once, few, many or a size class.

j_call: TRBJ2-1; d_call: TRBD2; v_call: TRBV9; clone_size: -; cdr3_aa: CASSPDPGRANEEFF; cdr3_nt: TGTGCCAGCAGCCCAGACCCCGGGAGGGCGAATGAGGAGTTCTTC
j_call: TRBJ1-2; d_call: -; v_call: TRBV2; clone_size: many; cdr3_aa: CASMAANYGYTF; cdr3_nt: TGTGCCAGCATGGCAGCTAACTATGGCTACACCTTC
j_call: TRBJ2-1; d_call: -; v_call: TRBV12-3/TRBV12-4; clone_size: many; cdr3_aa: CASSFQPVRDEQFF; cdr3_nt: TGTGCCAGCAGTTTCCAACCTGTGAGGGATGAGCAGTTCTTC
j_call: TRBJ1-1; d_call: TRBD1; v_call: TRBV6-1; clone_size: many; cdr3_aa: CASSVLPGQGITEAFF; cdr3_nt: TGTGCCAGCAGTGTTCTTCCAGGACAGGGGATCACTGAAGCTTTCTTT
j_call: TRBJ2-7; d_call: -; v_call: TRBV28; clone_size: -; cdr3_aa: CASSTGLRVYEQYF; cdr3_nt: TGTGCCAGCAGTACCGGACTAAGGGTCTACGAGCAGTACTTC
j_call: TRBJ2-3; d_call: -; v_call: TRBV19; clone_size: -; cdr3_aa: CASSISSQSDTQYF; cdr3_nt: TGTGCCAGTAGTATCTCCTCCCAGTCAGATACGCAGTATTTT
j_call: TRBJ2-3; d_call: -; v_call: TRBV7-6; clone_size: few; cdr3_aa: CASSFERTDTQYF; cdr3_nt: TGTGCCAGCAGCTTTGAACGGACAGATACGCAGTATTTT
j_call: TRBJ1-6; d_call: TRBD1; v_call: TRBV18; clone_size: -; cdr3_aa: CASSPGTEFYNSPLHF; cdr3_nt: TGTGCCAGCTCACCCGGGACAGAATTCTATAATTCACCCCTCCACTTT
j_call: TRBJ1-6; d_call: TRBD1; v_call: TRBV19; clone_size: -; cdr3_aa: CASKGQYNSPLHF; cdr3_nt: TGTGCCAGTAAGGGACAGTATAATTCACCCCTCCACTTT
j_call: TRBJ1-1; d_call: TRBD1; v_call: TRBV9; clone_size: few; cdr3_aa: CASSVEGDREAFF; cdr3_nt: TGTGCCAGCAGCGTAGAGGGGGACAGGGAAGCTTTCTTT
j_call: TRBJ2-5; d_call: -; v_call: TRBV6-6; clone_size: -; cdr3_aa: CASSYSVRVETQYF; cdr3_nt: TGTGCCAGCAGTTACTCAGTCCGGGTAGAGACCCAGTACTTC
j_call: TRBJ2-7; d_call: TRBD2; v_call: TRBV28; clone_size: many; cdr3_aa: CASSLRVAGAYEQYF; cdr3_nt: TGTGCCAGCAGTTTAAGAGTAGCGGGGGCCTACGAGCAGTACTTC
j_call: TRBJ1-3; d_call: TRBD1; v_call: TRBV6-1; clone_size: few; cdr3_aa: CASRRTGTGGTGNTIYF; cdr3_nt: TGTGCCAGCAGGCGCACCGGGACAGGAGGAACTGGAAACACCATATATTTT
j_call: TRBJ1-1; d_call: -; v_call: TRBV19; clone_size: -; cdr3_aa: CASHGDMNTEAFF; cdr3_nt: TGTGCCAGCCATGGCGATATGAACACTGAAGCTTTCTTT
j_call: TRBJ2-2; d_call: -; v_call: TRBV29-1; clone_size: -; cdr3_aa: CSVEGQQTGELFF; cdr3_nt: TGCAGCGTTGAAGGCCAACAGACCGGGGAGCTGTTTTTT
j_call: TRBJ2-5; d_call: TRBD2; v_call: TRBV10-3; clone_size: -; cdr3_aa: CAISRREGQETQYF; cdr3_nt: TGTGCCATCAGTAGACGGGAGGGCCAAGAGACCCAGTACTTC
j_call: TRBJ1-4; d_call: -; v_call: TRBV12-3/TRBV12-4; clone_size: -; cdr3_aa: CASSRTYQREKLLF; cdr3_nt: TGTGCCAGCAGTCGGACATATCAGCGTGAAAAACTGCTTTTT
j_call: TRBJ2-7; d_call: -; v_call: TRBV4-1; clone_size: -; cdr3_aa: CASSLAFGHSYEQYF; cdr3_nt: TGCGCCAGCAGCCTTGCCTTCGGACACTCCTACGAGCAGTACTTC
j_call: TRBJ2-7; d_call: TRBD1; v_call: TRBV30; clone_size: -; cdr3_aa: CAWSGGDRKISYEQYF; cdr3_nt: TGTGCCTGGAGTGGGGGGGACAGGAAAATCTCCTACGAGCAGTACTTC
j_call: TRBJ1-1; d_call: -; v_call: TRBV6-2/TRBV6-3; clone_size: -; cdr3_aa: CASSFLTSGRNTEAFF; cdr3_nt: TGTGCCAGCAGCTTCCTCACCTCAGGGAGGAACACTGAAGCTTTCTTT
j_call: TRBJ1-1; d_call: -; v_call: TRBV9; clone_size: -; cdr3_aa: CASSAPPGLNTEAFF; cdr3_nt: TGTGCCAGCAGCGCACCCCCAGGGTTGAACACTGAAGCTTTCTTT
j_call: TRBJ2-5; d_call: -; v_call: TRBV18; clone_size: -; cdr3_aa: CASSSGGLANQETQYF; cdr3_nt: TGTGCCAGCTCAAGCGGCGGCTTGGCGAACCAAGAGACCCAGTACTTC
j_call: TRBJ2-7; d_call: TRBD1; v_call: TRBV20-1; clone_size: many; cdr3_aa: CSARDRGTGSYEQYF; cdr3_nt: TGCAGTGCTAGAGATCGCGGGACAGGGAGCTACGAGCAGTACTTC
j_call: TRBJ2-7; d_call: TRBD2; v_call: TRBV20-1; clone_size: few; cdr3_aa: CSAEGGTSFYEQYF; cdr3_nt: TGCAGTGCTGAAGGGGGGACTAGCTTCTACGAGCAGTACTTC
j_call: TRBJ1-6; d_call: TRBD1; v_call: TRBV27; clone_size: few; cdr3_aa: CASSRPNSGTANSPLHF; cdr3_nt: TGTGCCAGCAGCCGCCCGAATTCCGGGACAGCTAATTCACCCCTCCACTTT
j_call: TRBJ1-1; d_call: -; v_call: TRBV2; clone_size: once; cdr3_aa: CASSAESGGTEAFF; cdr3_nt: TGTGCCAGCAGTGCAGAATCCGGTGGGACTGAAGCTTTCTTT
j_call: TRBJ2-1; d_call: TRBD1; v_call: TRBV19; clone_size: few; cdr3_aa: CASSISGQGSGEQFF; cdr3_nt: TGTGCCAGTAGTATCTCGGGACAGGGGTCGGGTGAGCAGTTCTTC
j_call: TRBJ2-1; d_call: TRBD2; v_call: TRBV2; clone_size: many; cdr3_aa: CASSNPRTRAFDEQFF; cdr3_nt: TGTGCCAGCAGTAACCCCCGGACTAGGGCTTTCGATGAGCAGTTCTTC
j_call: TRBJ2-1; d_call: TRBD2; v_call: TRBV4-3; clone_size: -; cdr3_aa: CASSDWTSGRRNEQFF; cdr3_nt: TGCGCCAGCAGCGACTGGACTAGCGGGAGGCGTAATGAGCAGTTCTTC
j_call: TRBJ2-5; d_call: -; v_call: TRBV3-1; clone_size: few; cdr3_aa: CASSQGAARTQYF; cdr3_nt: TGTGCCAGCAGCCAAGGGGCAGCACGGACCCAGTACTTC
j_call: TRBJ1-2; d_call: -; v_call: TRBV24-1; clone_size: -; cdr3_aa: CATSFDSPREAYGYTF; cdr3_nt: TGTGCCACCAGTTTCGACTCCCCGCGTGAGGCCTATGGCTACACCTTC
j_call: TRBJ2-4; d_call: TRBD1; v_call: TRBV28; clone_size: few; cdr3_aa: CASSPTGTGGNIQYF; cdr3_nt: TGTGCCAGCTCTCCGACCGGGACAGGTGGTAACATTCAGTACTTC
j_call: TRBJ2-7; d_call: -; v_call: TRBV12-3/TRBV12-4; clone_size: many; cdr3_aa: CASSFERYYEQYF; cdr3_nt: TGTGCCAGCAGTTTCGAGCGGTACTACGAGCAGTACTTC
j_call: TRBJ2-5; d_call: -; v_call: TRBV9; clone_size: -; cdr3_aa: CASSVGGSRQETQYF; cdr3_nt: TGTGCCAGCAGCGTAGGAGGGAGTAGGCAAGAGACCCAGTACTTC
j_call: TRBJ1-3; d_call: TRBD1; v_call: TRBV5-1; clone_size: many; cdr3_aa: CASSLSDQGAVGNTIYF; cdr3_nt: TGCGCCAGCAGCTTGTCGGACCAGGGGGCTGTCGGAAACACCATATATTTT
j_call: TRBJ1-2; d_call: -; v_call: TRBV5-1; clone_size: many; cdr3_aa: CASTLDGNYGYTF; cdr3_nt: TGCGCCAGCACCCTAGACGGGAACTATGGCTACACCTTC
j_call: TRBJ2-3; d_call: -; v_call: TRBV7-9; clone_size: few; cdr3_aa: CASSLAPGLGQDTQYF; cdr3_nt: TGTGCCAGCAGCTTAGCCCCGGGACTTGGCCAAGATACGCAGTATTTT